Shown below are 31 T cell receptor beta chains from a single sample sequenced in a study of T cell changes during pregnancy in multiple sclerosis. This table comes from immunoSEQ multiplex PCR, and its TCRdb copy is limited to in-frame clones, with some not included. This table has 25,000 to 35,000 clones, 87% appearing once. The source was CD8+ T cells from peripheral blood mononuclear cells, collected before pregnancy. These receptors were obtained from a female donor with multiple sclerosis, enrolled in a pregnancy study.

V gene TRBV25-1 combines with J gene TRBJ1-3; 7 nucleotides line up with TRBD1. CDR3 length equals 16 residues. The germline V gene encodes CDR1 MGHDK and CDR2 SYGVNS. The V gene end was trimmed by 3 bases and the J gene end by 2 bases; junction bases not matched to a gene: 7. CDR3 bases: TGTGCCAGCAGTGACCCGACAGGGAGCCCTGGAAACACCATATATTTT. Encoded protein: CASSDPTGSPGNTIYF.

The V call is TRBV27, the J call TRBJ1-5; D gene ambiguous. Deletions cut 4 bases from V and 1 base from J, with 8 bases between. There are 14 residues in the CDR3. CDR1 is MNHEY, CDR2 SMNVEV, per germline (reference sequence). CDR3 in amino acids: CASSSGVSNQPQHF. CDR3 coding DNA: TGTGCCAGCAGTTCGGGTGTGAGCAATCAGCCCCAGCATTTT.

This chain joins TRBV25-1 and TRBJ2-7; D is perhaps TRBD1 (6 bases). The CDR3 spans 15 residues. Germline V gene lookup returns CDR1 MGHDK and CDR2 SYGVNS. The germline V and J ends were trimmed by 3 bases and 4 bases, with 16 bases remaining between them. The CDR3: CASSDQSRGRYEQYF. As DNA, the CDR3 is TGTGCCAGCAGTGATCAATCCAGGGGTAGGTACGAGCAGTACTTC.

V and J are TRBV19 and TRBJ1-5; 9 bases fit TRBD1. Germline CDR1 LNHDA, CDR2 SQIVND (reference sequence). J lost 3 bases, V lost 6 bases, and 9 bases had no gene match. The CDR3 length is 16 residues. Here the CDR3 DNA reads TGTGCCAGTAGAAACCCCGGGACAGGGCCCAATCAGCCCCAGCATTTT. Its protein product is CASRNPGTGPNQPQHF. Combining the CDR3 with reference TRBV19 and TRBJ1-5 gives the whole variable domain DGGITQSPKYLFRKEGQNVTLSCEQNLNHDAMYWYRQDPGQGLRLIYYSQIVNDFQKGDIAEGYSVSREKKESFPLTVTSAQKNPTAFYLCASRNPGTGPNQPQHFGDGTRLSIL.

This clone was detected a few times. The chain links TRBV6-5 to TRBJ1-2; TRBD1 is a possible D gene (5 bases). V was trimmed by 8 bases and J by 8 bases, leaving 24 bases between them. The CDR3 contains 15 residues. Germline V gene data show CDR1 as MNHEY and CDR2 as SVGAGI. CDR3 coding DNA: TGTGCCAGCGGGGCCTCAACAGAGACTCCCTTAGGCTACACCTTC. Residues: CASGASTETPLGYTF.

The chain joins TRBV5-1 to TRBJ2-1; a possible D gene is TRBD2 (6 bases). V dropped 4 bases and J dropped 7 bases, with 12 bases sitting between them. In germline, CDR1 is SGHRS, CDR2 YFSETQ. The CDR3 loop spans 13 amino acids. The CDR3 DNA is TGCGCCAGCAGCCGGGGGTTTGGGAATGAGCAGTTCTTC. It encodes CASSRGFGNEQFF. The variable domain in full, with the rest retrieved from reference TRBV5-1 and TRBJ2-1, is KAGVTQTPRYLIKTRGQQVTLSCSPISGHRSVSWYQQTPGQGLQFLFEYFSETQRNKGNFPGRFSGRQFSNSRSEMNVSTLELGDSALYLCASSRGFGNEQFFGPGTRLTVL.

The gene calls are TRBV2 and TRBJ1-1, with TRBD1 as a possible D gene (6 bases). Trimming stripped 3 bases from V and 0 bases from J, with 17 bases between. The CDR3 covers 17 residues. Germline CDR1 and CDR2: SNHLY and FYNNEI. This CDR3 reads CASSDLQGQPMNTEAFF. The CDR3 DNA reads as TGTGCCAGCAGTGACCTTCAAGGACAGCCCATGAACACTGAAGCTTTCTTT.

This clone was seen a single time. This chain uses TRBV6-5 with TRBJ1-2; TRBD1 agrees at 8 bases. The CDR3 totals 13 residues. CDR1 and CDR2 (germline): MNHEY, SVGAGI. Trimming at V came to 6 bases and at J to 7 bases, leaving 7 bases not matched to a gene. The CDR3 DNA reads TGTGCCAGCAGGCCCGACAGGGGTGGTGGCTACACCTTC. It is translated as CASRPDRGGGYTF.

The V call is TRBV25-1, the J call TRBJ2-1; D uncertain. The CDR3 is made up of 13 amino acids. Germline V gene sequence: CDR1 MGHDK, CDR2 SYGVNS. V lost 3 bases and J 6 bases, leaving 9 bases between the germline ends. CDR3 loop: CASSDLLGNEQFF. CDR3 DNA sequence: TGTGCCAGCAGTGACCTCCTCGGCAATGAGCAGTTCTTC.

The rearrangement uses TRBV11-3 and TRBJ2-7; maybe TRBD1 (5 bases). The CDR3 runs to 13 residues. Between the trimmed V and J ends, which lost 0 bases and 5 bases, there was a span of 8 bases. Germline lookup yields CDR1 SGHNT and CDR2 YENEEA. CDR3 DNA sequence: TGTGCCAGCAGCTTAGATACCAGGGACGAGCAGTACTTC. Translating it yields CASSLDTRDEQYF.

CDR3: CASSWGIPRDTGELFF. The CDR3 coding sequence is TGTGCCAGCAGCTGGGGCATACCAAGGGACACCGGGGAGCTGTTTTTT. The chain combines TRBV5-4 with TRBJ2-2; a weak D match, TRBD1 (5 bases). This CDR3 is 16 amino acids long. CDR1 and CDR2 from the germline V gene are SGHNT and YYREEE (reference sequence). V dropped 3 bases and J dropped 3 bases, with 15 bases sitting between them.

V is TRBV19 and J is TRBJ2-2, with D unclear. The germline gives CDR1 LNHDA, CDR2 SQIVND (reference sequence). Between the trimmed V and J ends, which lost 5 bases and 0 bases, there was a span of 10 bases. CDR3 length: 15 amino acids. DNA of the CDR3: TGTGCCAGTAGTCTCCCCCAGACGAACACCGGGGAGCTGTTTTTT. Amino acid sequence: CASSLPQTNTGELFF.

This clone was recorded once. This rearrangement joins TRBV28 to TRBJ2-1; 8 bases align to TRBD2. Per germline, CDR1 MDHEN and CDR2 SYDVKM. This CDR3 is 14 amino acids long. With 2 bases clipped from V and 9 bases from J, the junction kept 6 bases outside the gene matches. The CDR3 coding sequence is TGTGCCAGCAGTTTAACCGGGACTAGTATTGAGCAGTTCTTC. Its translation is CASSLTGTSIEQFF. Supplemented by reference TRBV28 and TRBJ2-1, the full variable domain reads DVKVTQSSRYLVKRTGEKVFLECVQDMDHENMFWYRQDPGLGLRLIYFSYDVKMKEKGDIPEGYSVSREKKERFSLILESASTNQTSMYLCASSLTGTSIEQFFGPGTRLTVL.

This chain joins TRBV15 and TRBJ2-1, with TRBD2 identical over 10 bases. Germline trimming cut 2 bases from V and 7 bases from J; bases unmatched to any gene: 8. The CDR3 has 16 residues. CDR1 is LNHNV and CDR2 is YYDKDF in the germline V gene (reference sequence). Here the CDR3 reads CATSRQLAGSLNEQFF. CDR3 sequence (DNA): TGTGCCACCAGCAGACAACTAGCGGGGTCTTTGAATGAGCAGTTCTTC.

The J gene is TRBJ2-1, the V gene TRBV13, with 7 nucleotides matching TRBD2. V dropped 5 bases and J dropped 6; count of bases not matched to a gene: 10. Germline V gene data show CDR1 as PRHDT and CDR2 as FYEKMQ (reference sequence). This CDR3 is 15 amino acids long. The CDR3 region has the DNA TGTGCCAGCAGCCCCCGGGGGGTTGCAGGCAATGAGCAGTTCTTC. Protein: CASSPRGVAGNEQFF.

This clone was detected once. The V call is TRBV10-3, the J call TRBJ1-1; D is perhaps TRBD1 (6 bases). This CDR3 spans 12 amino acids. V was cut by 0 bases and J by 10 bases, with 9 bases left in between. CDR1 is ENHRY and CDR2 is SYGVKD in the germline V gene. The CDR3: CAISESGRGAFF. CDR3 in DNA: TGTGCCATCAGTGAGTCTGGCAGGGGAGCTTTCTTT.

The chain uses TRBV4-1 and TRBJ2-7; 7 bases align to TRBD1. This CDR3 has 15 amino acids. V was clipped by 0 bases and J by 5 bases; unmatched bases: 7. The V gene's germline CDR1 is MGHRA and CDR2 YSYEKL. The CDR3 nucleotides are TGCGCCAGCAGCCAAGATCCAGGGGGTTTGGACGAGCAGTACTTC. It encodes CASSQDPGGLDEQYF.

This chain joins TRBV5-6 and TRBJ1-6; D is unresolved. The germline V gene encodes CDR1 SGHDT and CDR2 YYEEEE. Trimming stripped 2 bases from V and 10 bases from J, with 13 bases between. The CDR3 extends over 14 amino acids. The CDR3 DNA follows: TGTGCCAGCAGCTTCGGTGCTACCGGGTCACCCCTCCACTTT. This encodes CASSFGATGSPLHF. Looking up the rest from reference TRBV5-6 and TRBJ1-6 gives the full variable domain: DAGVTQSPTHLIKTRGQQVTLRCSPKSGHDTVSWYQQALGQGPQFIFQYYEEEERQRGNFPDRFSGHQFPNYSSELNVNALLLGDSALYLCASSFGATGSPLHFGNGTRLTVT.

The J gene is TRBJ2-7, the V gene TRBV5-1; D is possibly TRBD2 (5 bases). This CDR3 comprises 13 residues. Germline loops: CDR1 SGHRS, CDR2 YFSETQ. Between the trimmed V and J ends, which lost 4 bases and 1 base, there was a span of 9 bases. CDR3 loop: CASSPGISYEQYF. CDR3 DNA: TGCGCCAGCAGCCCCGGGATTTCCTACGAGCAGTACTTC.

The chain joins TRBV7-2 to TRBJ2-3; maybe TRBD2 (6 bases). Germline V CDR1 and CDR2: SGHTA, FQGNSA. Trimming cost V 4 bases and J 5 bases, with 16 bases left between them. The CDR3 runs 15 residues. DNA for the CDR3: TGTGCCAGCAGCTACACCGGGACTGGCGGAGATACGCAGTATTTT. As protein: CASSYTGTGGDTQYF.

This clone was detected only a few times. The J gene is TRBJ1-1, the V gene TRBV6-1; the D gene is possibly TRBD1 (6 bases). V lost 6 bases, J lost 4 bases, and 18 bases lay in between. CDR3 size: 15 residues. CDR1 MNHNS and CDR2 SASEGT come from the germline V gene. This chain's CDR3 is CASRRGGLESTEAFF. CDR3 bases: TGTGCCAGCAGACGGGGGGGCCTTGAAAGCACTGAAGCTTTCTTT.

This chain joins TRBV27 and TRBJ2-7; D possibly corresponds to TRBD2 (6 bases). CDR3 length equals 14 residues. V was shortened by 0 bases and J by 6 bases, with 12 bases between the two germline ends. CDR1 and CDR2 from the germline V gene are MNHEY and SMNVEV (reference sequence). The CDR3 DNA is TGTGCCAGCAGTTTATCGGGACTGGTCGGCGAGCAGTACTTC. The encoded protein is CASSLSGLVGEQYF.

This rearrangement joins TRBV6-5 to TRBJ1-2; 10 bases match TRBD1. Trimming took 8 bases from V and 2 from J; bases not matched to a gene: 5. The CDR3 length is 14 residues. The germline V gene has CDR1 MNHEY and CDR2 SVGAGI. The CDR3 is CASGGTGANYGYTF. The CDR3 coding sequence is TGTGCCAGCGGGGGGACAGGGGCAAACTATGGCTACACCTTC.

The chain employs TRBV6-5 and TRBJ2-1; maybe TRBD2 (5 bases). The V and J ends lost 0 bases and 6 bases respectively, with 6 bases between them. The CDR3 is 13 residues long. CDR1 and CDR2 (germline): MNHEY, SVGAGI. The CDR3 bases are TGTGCCAGCAGTTACTCCGAGGGCAATGAGCAGTTCTTC. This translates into CASSYSEGNEQFF.

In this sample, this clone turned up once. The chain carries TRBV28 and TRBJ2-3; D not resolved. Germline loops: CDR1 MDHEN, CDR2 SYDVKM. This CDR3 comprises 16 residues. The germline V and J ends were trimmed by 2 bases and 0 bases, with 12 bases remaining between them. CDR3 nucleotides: TGTGCCAGCAGTTTAAATGGGCCTTCTAGCACAGATACGCAGTATTTT. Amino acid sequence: CASSLNGPSSTDTQYF.

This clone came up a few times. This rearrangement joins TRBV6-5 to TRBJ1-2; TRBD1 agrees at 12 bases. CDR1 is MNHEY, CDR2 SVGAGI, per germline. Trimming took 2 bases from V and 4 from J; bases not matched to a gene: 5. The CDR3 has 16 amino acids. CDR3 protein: CASSYLGTGGTYGYTF. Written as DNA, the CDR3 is TGTGCCAGCAGTTACCTTGGGACAGGGGGCACCTATGGCTACACCTTC.

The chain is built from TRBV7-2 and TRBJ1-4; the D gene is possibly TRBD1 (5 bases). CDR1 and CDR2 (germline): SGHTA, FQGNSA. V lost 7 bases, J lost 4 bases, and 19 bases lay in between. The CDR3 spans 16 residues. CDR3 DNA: TGTGCCAGCACCTTCGGGGGTGACAGTCTTAATGAAAAACTGTTTTTT. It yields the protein CASTFGGDSLNEKLFF.

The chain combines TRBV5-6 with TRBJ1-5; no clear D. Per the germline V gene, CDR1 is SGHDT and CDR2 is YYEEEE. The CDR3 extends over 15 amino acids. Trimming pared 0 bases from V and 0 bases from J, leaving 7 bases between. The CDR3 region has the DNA TGTGCCAGCAGCTTGGGACTGAATAGCAATCAGCCCCAGCATTTT. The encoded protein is CASSLGLNSNQPQHF. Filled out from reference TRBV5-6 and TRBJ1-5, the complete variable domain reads DAGVTQSPTHLIKTRGQQVTLRCSPKSGHDTVSWYQQALGQGPQFIFQYYEEEERQRGNFPDRFSGHQFPNYSSELNVNALLLGDSALYLCASSLGLNSNQPQHFGDGTRLSIL.

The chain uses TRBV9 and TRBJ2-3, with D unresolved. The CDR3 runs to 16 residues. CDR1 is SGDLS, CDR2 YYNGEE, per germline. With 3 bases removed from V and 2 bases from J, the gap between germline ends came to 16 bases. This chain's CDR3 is CASSEEALVPTDTQYF. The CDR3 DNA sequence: TGTGCCAGCAGCGAAGAGGCCTTGGTCCCCACAGATACGCAGTATTTT.

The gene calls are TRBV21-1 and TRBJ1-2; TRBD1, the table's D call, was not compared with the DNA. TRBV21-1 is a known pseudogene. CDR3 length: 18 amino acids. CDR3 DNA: TGTGCCAGCAGCGCGCTCCGGGACAGGGATTTAGGAGGCTATGGCTACACCTTC. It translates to CASSALRDRDLGGYGYTF.

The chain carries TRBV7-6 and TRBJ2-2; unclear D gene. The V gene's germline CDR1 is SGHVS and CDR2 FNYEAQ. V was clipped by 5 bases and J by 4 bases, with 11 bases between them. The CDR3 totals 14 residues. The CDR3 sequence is CASSSGGVTGELFF. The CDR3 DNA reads TGTGCCAGCAGCAGTGGCGGAGTCACCGGGGAGCTGTTTTTT.